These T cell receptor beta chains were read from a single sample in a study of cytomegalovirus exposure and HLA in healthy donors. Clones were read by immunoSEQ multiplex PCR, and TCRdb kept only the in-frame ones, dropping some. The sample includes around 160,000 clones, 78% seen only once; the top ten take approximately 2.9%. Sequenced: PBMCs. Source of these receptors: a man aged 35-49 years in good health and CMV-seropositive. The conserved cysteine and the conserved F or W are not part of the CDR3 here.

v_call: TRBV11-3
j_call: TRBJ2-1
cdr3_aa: ASSPNRGSGSYNEQF

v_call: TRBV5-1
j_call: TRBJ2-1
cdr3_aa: ASSFARDKTIEQF

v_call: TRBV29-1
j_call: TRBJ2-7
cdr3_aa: SVGAASYEQY

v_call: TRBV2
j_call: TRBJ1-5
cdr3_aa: ASRERTDQPQH

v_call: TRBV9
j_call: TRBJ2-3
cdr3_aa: ASSVGVAGGADTQY

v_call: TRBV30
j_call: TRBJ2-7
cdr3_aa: AWSPPGGEGYYEQY

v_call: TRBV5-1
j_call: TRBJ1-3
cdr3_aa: ASRLDTRSGNTIY

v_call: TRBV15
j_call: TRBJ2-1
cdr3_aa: ATSRVLREGQNEQF

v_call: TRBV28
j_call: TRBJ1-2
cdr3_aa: ASAVSDYGYT

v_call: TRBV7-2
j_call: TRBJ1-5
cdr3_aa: ASSFAGTGGAGGQPQH

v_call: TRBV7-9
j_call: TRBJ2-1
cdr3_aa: ASSHPGLSDEQF

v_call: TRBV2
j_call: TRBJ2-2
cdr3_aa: ASTTGVIQAGELF